In this sample, the clone carrying this T cell receptor (beta chain) turned up once. The data were taken from a study of blood T cell repertoires in COVID-19. In the study overall: Acute and convalescent COVID-19 samples came from the United States, Italy and Spain. Sample material is recorded as cDNA or gDNA derived from T cells, B-cell-depleted T cells, or PBMCs.

Produced via immunoSEQ multiplex PCR; TCRdb's table is partial and in-frame only. The data contain fewer than 700,000 clones, roughly nine tenths of them singletons. The TCR comes from a woman aged 45-60 years with COVID-19, enrolled during active disease. The sequencing sample was made of peripheral blood.

The CDR3 DNA reads TGCGCCAGCAGCCCCGGGACAGGGGCGACTGGGGCCAACGTCCTGACTTTC. Translation: CASSPGTGATGANVLTF. The chain is built from TRBV5-1 and TRBJ2-6; TRBD1 aligns across 10 bases. The trim removed 4 bases at V and 2 bases at J, leaving 6 bases unmatched. The CDR3 totals 17 residues. CDR1 is SGHRS, CDR2 YFSETQ, per germline.